This TCR beta chain comes out of a study of OX40 agonist ivuxolimab in advanced cancers. Study as a whole: Every patient in dose escalation had hepatocellular carcinoma, melanoma, renal cell or head and neck cancer. General study results and limits: At 0.1 to 3.0 mg/kg, clonal expansion of CD4+ and CD8+ blood T cells had occurred by week 6.

In germline, CDR1 is SGHVS, CDR2 FQNEAQ. The CDR3 is made up of 14 amino acids. The ends were cut back, 4 bases at V and 5 bases at J, with 12 bases in the middle. The assay was immunoSEQ multiplex PCR, and TCRdb's table has in-frame clones only and misses some. The table includes some 110,000 clones, 80% to 95% detected once. This clone turned up a few times. As yet, its antigen is unknown. The chain recombines TRBV7-8 with TRBJ1-5; no definite D call. The source material was CD4+ or CD8+ T cells sorted from blood, sampled in a trial of the OX40 agonist ivuxolimab. The sequence was collected from an adult with an advanced solid tumor such as melanoma, head and neck, liver or kidney cancer. CDR3 amino acids: CASSSGVSYQPQHF. CDR3 DNA sequence: TGTGCCAGCAGCTCAGGCGTGTCGTATCAGCCCCAGCATTTT.